This T cell receptor beta chain was found in a study of T cell responses to AZD1222 COVID-19 vaccine. The junction had 5 bases not matched to a gene; V was cut back by 5 bases and J by 0 bases. Germline loops: CDR1 LNHDA, CDR2 SQIVND (reference sequence). This CDR3 has 15 amino acids. Data came from immunoSEQ multiplex PCR; TCRdb stores just in-frame clones and leaves some out. The sample gives 60,000 to 75,000 clones, 83% of which show up once; about 6.5% is in the top ten. The chain couples TRBV19 to TRBJ2-7; 9 positions match TRBD2. The sequences come from peripheral blood, collected 28 days after the second AZD1222 dose. This receptor was obtained from an adult who received the AZD1222 COVID-19 vaccine. The CDR3 nucleotides read TGTGCCAGTAGTTTCCTAGCGGGGCACTCCTACGAGCAGTACTTC. Its translation is CASSFLAGHSYEQYF.